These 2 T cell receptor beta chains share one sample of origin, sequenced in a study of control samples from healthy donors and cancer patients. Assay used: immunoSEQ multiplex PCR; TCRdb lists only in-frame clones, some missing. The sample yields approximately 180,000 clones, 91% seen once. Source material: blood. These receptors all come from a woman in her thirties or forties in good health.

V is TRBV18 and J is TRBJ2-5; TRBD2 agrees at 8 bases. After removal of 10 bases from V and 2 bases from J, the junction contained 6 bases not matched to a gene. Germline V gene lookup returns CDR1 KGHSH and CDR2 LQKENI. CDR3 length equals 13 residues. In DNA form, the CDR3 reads TGTGCCACCCAAGGCGGGGGGCAAGAGACCCAGTACTTC. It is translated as CATQGGGQETQYF.

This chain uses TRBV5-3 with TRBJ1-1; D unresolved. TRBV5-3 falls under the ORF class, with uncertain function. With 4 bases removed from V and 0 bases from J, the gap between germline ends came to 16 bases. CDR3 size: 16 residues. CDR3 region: CARSLPPNFLNTEAFF. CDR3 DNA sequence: TGTGCCAGAAGCCTGCCCCCTAACTTCCTGAACACTGAAGCTTTCTTT.